These 27 T cell receptor beta chains came from one sample sequenced in a study of T cell responses to AZD1222 COVID-19 vaccine. Produced via immunoSEQ multiplex PCR; TCRdb's table is partial and in-frame only. The profile shows 150,000 to 200,000 clones, about 90% of them singletons. The source material was peripheral blood, sampled 28 days after the second AZD1222 dose. These receptors were taken from an adult who received the AZD1222 COVID-19 vaccine.

This clone was seen once. V gene TRBV6-5 combines with J gene TRBJ2-2, with D uncertain. The CDR3 totals 15 residues. Germline V gives CDR1 MNHEY, CDR2 SVGAGI. V shed 6 bases and J shed 2 bases, with 13 bases lying between them. The CDR3: CASRDPTVNTGELFF. In DNA form, the CDR3 reads TGTGCCAGCAGGGACCCGACGGTTAACACCGGGGAGCTGTTTTTT.

A single count supports this clone. This sequence joins TRBV7-9 and TRBJ2-5, with a tentative D call TRBD1 (5 bases). Trimming pared 0 bases from V and 5 bases from J, leaving 16 bases between. The CDR3 covers 16 residues. CDR1 and CDR2 (germline): SEHNR, FQNEAQ (reference sequence). CDR3 protein: CASSLAGASYGETQYF. In nucleotides, the CDR3 is TGTGCCAGCAGCTTAGCAGGGGCCTCCTACGGGGAGACCCAGTACTTC.

The genes are TRBV19 and TRBJ2-7; 8 bases fit TRBD2. Trimming at V came to 5 bases and at J to 1 base, leaving 10 bases not matched to a gene. CDR1 and CDR2 from the germline V gene are LNHDA and SQIVND (reference sequence). The CDR3 length is 16 residues. DNA of the CDR3: TGTGCCAGTAGTCGACTTAGCGGGACTGAGTCCTACGAGCAGTACTTC. This translates into CASSRLSGTESYEQYF.

The chain combines TRBV29-1 with TRBJ2-7, with a weak D call TRBD1 (5 bases). Trimming shortened V by 6 bases and J by 5 bases, and 14 bases separated the two germline ends. The CDR3 extends over 12 amino acids. In germline, CDR1 is SQVTM, CDR2 ANQGSEA. The CDR3 sequence is CSVPLWGDEQYF. The CDR3 bases are TGCAGCGTGCCCTTGTGGGGCGACGAGCAGTACTTC.

The J gene is TRBJ2-7, the V gene TRBV7-2; 7 bases align to TRBD2. Germline CDR1 and CDR2: SGHTA and FQGNSA. Germline trimming cut 4 bases from V and 7 bases from J; bases unmatched to any gene: 7. The CDR3 has 13 amino acids. As DNA, the CDR3 is TGTGCCAGCAGCTACGGAGCGGGGTGGGAGCAGTACTTC. Its translation: CASSYGAGWEQYF.

The chain uses TRBV27 and TRBJ2-3; tentatively, D is TRBD1 (5 bases). Germline V gene data show CDR1 as MNHEY and CDR2 as SMNVEV (reference sequence). The CDR3 covers 15 residues. Trimming pared 5 bases from V and 2 bases from J, leaving 14 bases between. CDR3 nucleotide sequence: TGTGCCAGCAGTCGGTGGACGGACACCACAGATACGCAGTATTTT. Its translation: CASSRWTDTTDTQYF.

V gene TRBV5-4 combines with J gene TRBJ1-1; 7 nucleotides align to TRBD1. The CDR3 is made up of 16 amino acids. Germline values: CDR1 SGHNT, CDR2 YYREEE (reference sequence). The trim removed 4 bases at V and 7 bases at J, leaving 16 bases unmatched. The DNA of the CDR3 is TGTGCCAGCAGCCCCTCAGGGGGGCGAGCGGGAGATGAAGCTTTCTTT. As protein: CASSPSGGRAGDEAFF.

A note on this clone: One end of the junction is discordant with germline, which a read error may explain. This sequence joins TRBV30 and TRBJ2-7; 9 bases map to TRBD1. Germline loops: CDR1 GTSNPN, CDR2 SVGIG (reference sequence). The CDR3 sequence is 13 residues long. CDR3 coding DNA: TGTGCCGGGAGGACAGGGGCCCCCTACGAGCAGTACTTC. Translation gives CAGRTGAPYEQYF.

CDR3 residues: CASKGAQTLSYTF. The CDR3 DNA reads TGTGCCAGCAAAGGGGCGCAAACCCTAAGCTACACCTTC. V usage is TRBV13 and J usage is TRBJ1-2, with D possibly being TRBD1 (5 bases). There are 13 residues in the CDR3. V was trimmed by 7 bases and J by 9 bases, leaving 18 bases between them. Germline V gene sequence: CDR1 PRHDT, CDR2 FYEKMQ (reference sequence).

This CDR3 reads CASSPIGGGAAETQYF. CDR3 bases: TGTGCCAGCAGCCCCATAGGCGGGGGGGCAGCAGAGACCCAGTACTTC. This chain joins TRBV9 and TRBJ2-5, with TRBD2 matching over 9 bases. The J segment lost 4 bases and the V segment lost 4 bases, leaving 11 bases of the junction unmatched. The germline gives CDR1 SGDLS, CDR2 YYNGEE. The CDR3 is 16 amino acids.

The table lists this clone with a few counts. Additional DNA sequences in this sample encode the identical CDR3. This chain links TRBV5-1 with TRBJ2-1; the D is unclear. CDR1 SGHRS and CDR2 YFSETQ come from the germline V gene. Trimming cost V 1 base and J 7 bases, with 6 bases left between them. The CDR3 length is 12 residues. The CDR3 DNA is TGCGCCAGCAGCTTGACGAGGAATGAGCAGTTCTTC. Protein product: CASSLTRNEQFF.

The rearrangement uses TRBV20-1 and TRBJ1-5; 9 positions agree with TRBD1. Germline V gives CDR1 DFQATT, CDR2 SNEGSKA (reference sequence). The junction had 11 bases not matched to a gene; V was cut back by 3 bases and J by 8 bases. The CDR3 sequence is 15 residues long. As DNA, the CDR3 is TGCAGTGCTAGTTATCCGGGACAGGGTTTGGAGCCCCAGCATTTT. Protein product: CSASYPGQGLEPQHF.

This clone occurred a few times. The chain combines TRBV7-2 with TRBJ1-2; TRBD1 is a possible D gene (6 bases). Trimming removed 3 bases at V and 2 bases at J, with 10 bases between. Germline values: CDR1 SGHTA, CDR2 FQGNSA. The CDR3 has 14 amino acids. The CDR3 here is CASSLDTGNYGYTF. The CDR3, as DNA: TGTGCCAGCAGCTTGGATACAGGGAACTATGGCTACACCTTC.

This chain links TRBV5-1 with TRBJ1-4; D is unclear. Trimming stripped 0 bases from V and 5 bases from J, with 8 bases between. The CDR3 covers 14 residues. The V gene's germline CDR1 is SGHRS and CDR2 YFSETQ. The DNA for the CDR3 is TGCGCCAGCAGCTTGGGTCAGGCGAATGAAAAACTGTTTTTT. It yields the protein CASSLGQANEKLFF.

The chain links TRBV28 to TRBJ2-2; D uncertain. This CDR3 comprises 13 residues. Germline CDR1 and CDR2: MDHEN and SYDVKM. V shed 0 bases and J shed 4 bases, with 3 bases lying between them. The CDR3 reads CASSLWSTGELFF. As DNA, the CDR3 is TGTGCCAGCAGTTTATGGAGCACCGGGGAGCTGTTTTTT.

The chain is built from TRBV14 and TRBJ2-1; 8 positions agree with TRBD2. Germline CDR1 reads SGHDN; CDR2 reads FVKESK. The CDR3 extends over 13 amino acids. With 8 bases clipped from V and 7 bases from J, the junction kept 7 bases outside the gene matches. The CDR3 here is CASRLAPTNEQFF. The CDR3 coding sequence is TGTGCCAGCCGACTAGCGCCGACTAATGAGCAGTTCTTC.

The gene calls are TRBV19 and TRBJ1-1; D remains ambiguous. The V end lost 1 base, the J end lost 0 bases, and 6 bases lay between the germline ends. Per the germline V gene, CDR1 is LNHDA and CDR2 is SQIVND (reference sequence). The CDR3 is 14 residues long. The CDR3 here is CASSIGRLNTEAFF. The CDR3 bases are TGTGCCAGTAGTATAGGGCGGCTGAACACTGAAGCTTTCTTT. Looking up the rest from reference TRBV19 and TRBJ1-1 gives the full variable domain: DGGITQSPKYLFRKEGQNVTLSCEQNLNHDAMYWYRQDPGQGLRLIYYSQIVNDFQKGDIAEGYSVSREKKESFPLTVTSAQKNPTAFYLCASSIGRLNTEAFFGQGTRLTVV.

The CDR3 region is CASSVETASTMQYF. CDR3 DNA sequence: TGTGCCAGCAGCGTAGAGACAGCGTCGACTATGCAGTACTTC. V and J are TRBV9 and TRBJ2-7; the D gene could be TRBD1 or TRBD2 (5 bases each). The CDR3 covers 14 residues. V was trimmed by 0 bases and J by 9 bases, leaving 16 bases between them. Germline lookup yields CDR1 SGDLS and CDR2 YYNGEE.

This clone was counted a single time. The J gene is TRBJ1-2, the V gene TRBV19, with D perhaps TRBD1 (5 bases). With 3 bases removed from V and 2 bases from J, the gap between germline ends came to 22 bases. Germline V lookup: CDR1 LNHDA, CDR2 SQIVND (reference sequence). This CDR3 has 18 residues. CDR3 in amino acids: CASSIGNRLIGRNYGYTF. CDR3 nucleotide sequence: TGTGCCAGTAGTATCGGAAACAGGCTCATTGGAAGAAACTATGGCTACACCTTC.

The chain has TRBV6-2 or TRBV6-3 and TRBJ2-3, with 8 bases matching TRBD2. This CDR3 comprises 15 residues. V gave up 5 bases and J gave up 2 bases; unmatched junction bases: 6. Germline-derived CDR1 and CDR2 are MNHEY and SVGEGT. The DNA of the CDR3 is TGTGCCAGCAGTCGATTAGCGGGGTACACAGATACGCAGTATTTT. Translation: CASSRLAGYTDTQYF.

The chain combines TRBV7-9 with TRBJ2-5, with TRBD1 as a possible D gene (6 bases). V lost 5 bases, J lost 2 bases, and 9 bases lay in between. Germline loops: CDR1 SEHNR, CDR2 FQNEAQ (reference sequence). The CDR3 sequence is 13 residues long. The CDR3 bases are TGTGCCAGCAGCAGGGACACTCAAGAGACCCAGTACTTC. This translates into CASSRDTQETQYF. Full variable domain (rest looked up from reference TRBV7-9 and TRBJ2-5): DTGVSQNPRHKITKRGQNVTFRCDPISEHNRLYWYRQTLGQGPEFLTYFQNEAQLEKSRLLSDRFSAERPKGSFSTLEIQRTEQGDSAMYLCASSRDTQETQYFGPGTRLLVL.

This chain uses TRBV5-1 with TRBJ1-4; D ambiguous. V lost 2 bases to trimming and J lost 0 bases, with 5 bases between them. Germline loops: CDR1 SGHRS, CDR2 YFSETQ. The CDR3 is 14 amino acids. The CDR3 region is CASSFTATNEKLFF. CDR3 coding DNA: TGCGCCAGCAGCTTTACCGCAACTAATGAAAAACTGTTTTTT.

The rearrangement links TRBV6-6 to TRBJ2-2; TRBD1 agrees at 7 bases. Germline V gene sequence: CDR1 MNHNY, CDR2 SVGAGI (reference sequence). The CDR3 totals 16 residues. Trimming took 5 bases from V and 2 from J; bases not matched to a gene: 8. This CDR3 is CASSLPGQRNTGELFF. CDR3 nucleotides: TGTGCCAGCAGTCTCCCGGGACAGCGTAACACCGGGGAGCTGTTTTTT.

The gene calls are TRBV7-2 and TRBJ1-6; D possibly corresponds to TRBD1 (6 bases). Germline lookup yields CDR1 SGHTA and CDR2 FQGNSA. This CDR3 has 16 amino acids. Trimming shortened V by 5 bases and J by 10 bases, and 21 bases separated the two germline ends. CDR3 nucleotides: TGTGCCAGCAGCATCTTTTGGACAGAAGCCTCATCACCCCTCCACTTT. It codes for CASSIFWTEASSPLHF.

The chain links TRBV6-1 to TRBJ2-7; TRBD1 matches at 8 bases. CDR1 is MNHNS, CDR2 SASEGT, per germline. With 2 bases clipped from V and 0 bases from J, the junction kept 3 bases outside the gene matches. The CDR3 is made up of 15 amino acids. The CDR3 bases are TGTGCCAGCAGTGAATGGACAGGGAGCTCCTACGAGCAGTACTTC. Its translation is CASSEWTGSSYEQYF.

This rearrangement joins TRBV5-1 to TRBJ2-5; D not certain. Germline-derived CDR1 and CDR2 are SGHRS and YFSETQ. With 0 bases removed from V and 3 bases from J, the gap between germline ends came to 12 bases. The CDR3 sequence is 15 residues long. Here the CDR3 reads CASSLEALQEETQYF. In nucleotides, the CDR3 is TGCGCCAGCAGCTTGGAAGCCCTCCAGGAAGAGACCCAGTACTTC.

This clone showed up just a few times. Different DNA sequences within this sample yield the same CDR3. V usage is TRBV18 and J usage is TRBJ2-7, with D possibly being TRBD1 or TRBD2 (7 bases each). V gave up 3 bases and J gave up 5 bases, with 14 bases separating them. The V gene's germline CDR1 is KGHSH and CDR2 LQKENI. CDR3 length equals 14 residues. CDR3 DNA: TGTGCCAGCTCACCTCAGACAGGGAGGGACGAGCAGTACTTC. It specifies CASSPQTGRDEQYF.